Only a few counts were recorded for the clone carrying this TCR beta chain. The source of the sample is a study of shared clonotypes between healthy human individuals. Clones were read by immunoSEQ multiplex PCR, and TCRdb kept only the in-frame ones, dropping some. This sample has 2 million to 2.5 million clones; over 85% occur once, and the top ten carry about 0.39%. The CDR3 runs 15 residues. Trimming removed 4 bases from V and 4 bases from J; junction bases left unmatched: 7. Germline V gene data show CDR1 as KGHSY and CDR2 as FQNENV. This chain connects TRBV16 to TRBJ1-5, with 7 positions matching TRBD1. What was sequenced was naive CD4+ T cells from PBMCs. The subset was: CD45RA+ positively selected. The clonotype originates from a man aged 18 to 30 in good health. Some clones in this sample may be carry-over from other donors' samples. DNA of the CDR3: TGTGCCAGCAGCCCCCCTGGGACAGCAAATCAGCCCCAGCATTTT. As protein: CASSPPGTANQPQHF.